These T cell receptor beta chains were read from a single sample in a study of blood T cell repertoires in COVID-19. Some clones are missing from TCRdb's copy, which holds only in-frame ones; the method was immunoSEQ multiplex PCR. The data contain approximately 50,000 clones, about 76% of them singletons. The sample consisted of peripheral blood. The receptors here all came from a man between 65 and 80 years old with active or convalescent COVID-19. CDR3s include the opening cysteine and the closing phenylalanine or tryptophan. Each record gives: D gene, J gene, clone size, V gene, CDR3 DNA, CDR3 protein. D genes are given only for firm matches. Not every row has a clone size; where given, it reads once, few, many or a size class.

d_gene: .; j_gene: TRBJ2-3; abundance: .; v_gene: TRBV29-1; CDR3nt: TGCAGCGTTGGGCAGGGCCTTCCCACAGATACGCAGTATTTT; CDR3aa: CSVGQGLPTDTQYF
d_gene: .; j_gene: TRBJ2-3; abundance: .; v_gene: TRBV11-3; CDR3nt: TGTGCCAGCAGTTCTAGGACTAGCACAGATACGCAGTATTTT; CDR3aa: CASSSRTSTDTQYF
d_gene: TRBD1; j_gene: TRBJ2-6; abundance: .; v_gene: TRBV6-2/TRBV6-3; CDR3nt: TGTGCCAGCAGTCCGTACCCCACCGGGACAGGGGTCCACTCTGGGGCCAACGTCCTGACTTTC; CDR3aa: CASSPYPTGTGVHSGANVLTF
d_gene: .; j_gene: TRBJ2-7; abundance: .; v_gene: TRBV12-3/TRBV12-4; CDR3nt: TGTGCCAGCAGTCCCTCGACAGCCTACGAGCAGTACTTC; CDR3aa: CASSPSTAYEQYF
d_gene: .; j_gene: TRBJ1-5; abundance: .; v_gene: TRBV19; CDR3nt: TGTGCCAGTAGTATTAGAGATCAGCCCCAGCATTTT; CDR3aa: CASSIRDQPQHF
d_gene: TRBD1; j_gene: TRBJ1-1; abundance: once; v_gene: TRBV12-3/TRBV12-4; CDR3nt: TGTGCCAGCAGGGGGACAGCATTAATTGAAGCTTTCTTT; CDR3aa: CASRGTALIEAFF
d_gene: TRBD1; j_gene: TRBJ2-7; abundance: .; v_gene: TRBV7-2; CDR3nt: TGTGCCAGCAGCCAGGGACAGCCACGGCACTTC; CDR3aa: CASSQGQPRHF
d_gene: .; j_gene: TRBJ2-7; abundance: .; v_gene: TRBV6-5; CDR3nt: TGTGCCAGCAGCACTGACTACGAGCAGTACTTC; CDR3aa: CASSTDYEQYF
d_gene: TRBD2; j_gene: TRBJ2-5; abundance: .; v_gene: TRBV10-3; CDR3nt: TGTGCCATCAGCGACGGGACTAGCGGGATAGGGGAGACCCAGTACTTC; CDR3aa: CAISDGTSGIGETQYF
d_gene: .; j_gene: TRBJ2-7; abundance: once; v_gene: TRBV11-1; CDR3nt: TGTGCCAGCAGCTTGAGGCAACAGGGAACCTACGAGCAGTACTTC; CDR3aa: CASSLRQQGTYEQYF
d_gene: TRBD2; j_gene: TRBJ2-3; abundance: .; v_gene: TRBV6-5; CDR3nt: TGTGCCAGCAGGGGACTAGCAGTAAACACAGATACGCAGTATTTT; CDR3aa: CASRGLAVNTDTQYF
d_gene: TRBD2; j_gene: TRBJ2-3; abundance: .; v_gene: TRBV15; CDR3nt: TGTGCCACCAGCGAAGGACTAGCGGGAGGTCCCACAGATACGCAGTATTTT; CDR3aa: CATSEGLAGGPTDTQYF
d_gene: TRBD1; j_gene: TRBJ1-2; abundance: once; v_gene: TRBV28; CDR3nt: TGTGCCAGCAGAACCGGACAGGGTGGCTATGGCTACACCTTC; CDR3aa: CASRTGQGGYGYTF
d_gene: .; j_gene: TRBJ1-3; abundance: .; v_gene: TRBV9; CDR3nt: TGTGCCAGCAGCGTAGCTCTAGGAAACACCATATATTTT; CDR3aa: CASSVALGNTIYF
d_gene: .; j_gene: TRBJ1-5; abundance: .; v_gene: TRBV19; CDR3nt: TGTGCCAGTAATCCATTGAGACAGAGCAATCAGCCCCAGCATTTT; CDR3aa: CASNPLRQSNQPQHF
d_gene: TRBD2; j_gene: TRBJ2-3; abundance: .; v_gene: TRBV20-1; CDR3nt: TGCAGTGCTAGTAAGACTAGCGGGAGGGCCACAGATACGCAGTATTTT; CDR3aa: CSASKTSGRATDTQYF
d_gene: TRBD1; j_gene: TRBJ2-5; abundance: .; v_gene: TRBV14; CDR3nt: TGTGCCAGCAGCCCGACAGGGGCCGCTTCGGAGACCCAGTACTTC; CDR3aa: CASSPTGAASETQYF
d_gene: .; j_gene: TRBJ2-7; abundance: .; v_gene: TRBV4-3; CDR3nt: TGCGCCAGCAGCCAAAAGCTCGGGTACGAGCAGTACTTC; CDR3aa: CASSQKLGYEQYF
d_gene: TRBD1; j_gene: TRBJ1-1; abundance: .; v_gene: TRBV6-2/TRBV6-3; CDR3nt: TGTGCCAGCACCCCGGGACAGCCAAAGAACACTGAAGCTTTCTTT; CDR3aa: CASTPGQPKNTEAFF
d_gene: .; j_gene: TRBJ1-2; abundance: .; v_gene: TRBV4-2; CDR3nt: TGTGCCAGCAGCCAAGACAGGCTCCTCGAGGGAGGCTACACCTTC; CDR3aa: CASSQDRLLEGGYTF
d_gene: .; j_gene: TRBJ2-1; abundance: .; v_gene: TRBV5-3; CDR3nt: TGTGCCAGAAGCTTCACAGGTCTACCCTACAATGAGCAGTTCTTC; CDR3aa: CARSFTGLPYNEQFF
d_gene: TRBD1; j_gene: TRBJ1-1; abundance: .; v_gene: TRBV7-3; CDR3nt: TGTGCCAGCAGCTTTACAGGGGGCGACACTGAAGCTTTCTTT; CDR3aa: CASSFTGGDTEAFF
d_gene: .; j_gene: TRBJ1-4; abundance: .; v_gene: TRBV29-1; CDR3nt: TGCAGCGTTTCAGGGTATTCTAGTGAAAAACTGTTTTTT; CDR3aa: CSVSGYSSEKLFF
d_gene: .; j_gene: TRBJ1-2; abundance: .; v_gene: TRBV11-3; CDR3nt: TGTGCCAGCAGAAATTCCTACCGGGGGAGGTCAAGCTACACCTTC; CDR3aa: CASRNSYRGRSSYTF
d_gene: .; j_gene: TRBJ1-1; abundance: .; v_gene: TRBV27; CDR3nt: TGTGCCAGCAGTTTCCCCCGTAGGCAGGACACTGAAGCTTTCTTT; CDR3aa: CASSFPRRQDTEAFF
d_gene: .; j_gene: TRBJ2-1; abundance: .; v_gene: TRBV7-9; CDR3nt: TGTGCCAGCACCGATCTCACGGTTAGCAATGAGCAGTTCTTC; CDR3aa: CASTDLTVSNEQFF
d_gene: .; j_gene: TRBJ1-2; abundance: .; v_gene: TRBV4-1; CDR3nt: TGCGCCAGCAGCCAGGGGGGTCGGGTTGGCTACACCTTC; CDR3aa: CASSQGGRVGYTF
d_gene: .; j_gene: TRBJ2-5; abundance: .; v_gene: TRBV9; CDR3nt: TGTGCCAGCAGCCCCCGGTGGCAGGGAGGAGAGACCCAGTACTTC; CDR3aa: CASSPRWQGGETQYF
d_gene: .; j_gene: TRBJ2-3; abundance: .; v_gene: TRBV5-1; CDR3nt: TGCGCCAGCAGCCTTGGACAGCCCTTAGATACGCAGTATTTT; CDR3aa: CASSLGQPLDTQYF
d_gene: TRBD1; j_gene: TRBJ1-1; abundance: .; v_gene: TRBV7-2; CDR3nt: TGTGCCAGCAGCTTAGTAGGGACAGCGTACGCTTTCTTT; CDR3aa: CASSLVGTAYAFF
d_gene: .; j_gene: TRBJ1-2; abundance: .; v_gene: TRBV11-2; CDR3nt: TGTGCCACCCCGGGACACACAGACCGTAACTATGGCTACACCTTC; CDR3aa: CATPGHTDRNYGYTF
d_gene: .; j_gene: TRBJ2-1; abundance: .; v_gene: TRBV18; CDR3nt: TGTGCCAGCTCACCTGACATGAGCTCCTACAATGAGCAGTTCTTC; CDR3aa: CASSPDMSSYNEQFF
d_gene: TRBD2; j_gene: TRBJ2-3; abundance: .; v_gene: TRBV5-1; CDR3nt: TGCGCCAGCAGCTTGGCGCTAGCGGGATTTCTCAGCACAGATACGCAGTATTTT; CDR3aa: CASSLALAGFLSTDTQYF
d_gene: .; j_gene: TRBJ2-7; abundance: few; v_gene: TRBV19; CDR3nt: TGTGCCAGTAGTATAGCGGCTAGCGTGGCCTACGAGCAGTACTTC; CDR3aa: CASSIAASVAYEQYF
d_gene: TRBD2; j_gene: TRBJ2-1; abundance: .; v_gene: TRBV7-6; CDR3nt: TGTGCCAGCAGTTCTAGCGGGGGGTTGCACAATGAGCAGTTCTTC; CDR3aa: CASSSSGGLHNEQFF
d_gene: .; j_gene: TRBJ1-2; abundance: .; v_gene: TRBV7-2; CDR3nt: TGTGCCAGCAGCTTAAACGGAGGGGTTGGCTACACCTTC; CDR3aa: CASSLNGGVGYTF
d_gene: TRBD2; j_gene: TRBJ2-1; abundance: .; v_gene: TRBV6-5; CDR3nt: TGTGCCAGCAGACCTAGCGGGAACTCCTACAATGAGCAGTTCTTC; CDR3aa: CASRPSGNSYNEQFF
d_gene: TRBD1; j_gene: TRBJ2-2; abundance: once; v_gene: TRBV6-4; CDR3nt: TGTGCCAGCAGTGTAGGGACAGCAGAAAACACCGGGGAGCTGTTTTTT; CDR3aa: CASSVGTAENTGELFF
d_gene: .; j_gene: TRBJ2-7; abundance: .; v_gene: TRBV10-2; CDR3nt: TGCGCCAGCATCGAGAGGCCAGGGGCCATACGGGAGCAGTACTTC; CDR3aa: CASIERPGAIREQYF
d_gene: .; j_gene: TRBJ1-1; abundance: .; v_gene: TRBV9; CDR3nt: TGTGCCAGCAGCGTTACGGTGAACACTGAAGCTTTCTTT; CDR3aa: CASSVTVNTEAFF
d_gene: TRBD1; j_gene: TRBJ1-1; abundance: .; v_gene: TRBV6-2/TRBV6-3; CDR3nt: TGTGCCAGCAGTCGTCTGACAGGGCAAGCTTTCTTT; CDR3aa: CASSRLTGQAFF